This T cell receptor (beta chain) was documented in a study of T cell responses to AZD1222 COVID-19 vaccine. Study summary: Pooling was applied to second doses at about 4 or about 12 weeks. Study results and limitations: Repertoires in all cases were sampled only once the peak T cell response had passed. Compared with day 0, the breadth and depth of the Spike-specific TCR repertoire rose significantly after two doses of AZD1222. Females made up more of the donors, who were largely white British, and clonal diversity may have come out too low.

Comment on this clone: The antigen is unknown.

Assay used: immunoSEQ multiplex PCR; TCRdb lists only in-frame clones, some missing. This sample has fewer than 150,000 clones, with 93% found just once. Germline assignment: CDR1 MNHNY and CDR2 SVGAGI (reference sequence). V lost 6 bases and J lost 0, with 23 bases in between. This CDR3 has 18 amino acids. This specimen consisted of peripheral blood, obtained on day 0 of AZD1222 vaccination. The chain uses TRBV6-6 and TRBJ1-1; perhaps TRBD1 as D (6 bases). This sequence was found in an adult in good health. In nucleotides, the CDR3 is TGTGCCAGCAGCCGACTCGGGGGCCGCCGCCACATGAACACTGAAGCTTTCTTT. Amino acid sequence: CASSRLGGRRHMNTEAFF.